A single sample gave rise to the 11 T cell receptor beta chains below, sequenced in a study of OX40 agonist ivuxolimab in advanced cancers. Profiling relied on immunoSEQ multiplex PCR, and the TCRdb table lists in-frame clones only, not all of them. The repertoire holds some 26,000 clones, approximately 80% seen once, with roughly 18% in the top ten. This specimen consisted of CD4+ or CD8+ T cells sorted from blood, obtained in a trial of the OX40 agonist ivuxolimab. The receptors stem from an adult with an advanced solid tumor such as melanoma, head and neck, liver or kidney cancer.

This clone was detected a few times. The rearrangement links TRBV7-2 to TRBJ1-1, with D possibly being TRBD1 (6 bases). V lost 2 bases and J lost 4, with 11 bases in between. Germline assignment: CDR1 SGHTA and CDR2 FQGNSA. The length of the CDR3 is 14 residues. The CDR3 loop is CASSLRGAPTEAFF. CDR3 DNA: TGTGCCAGCAGCTTAAGGGGGGCCCCCACTGAAGCTTTCTTT.

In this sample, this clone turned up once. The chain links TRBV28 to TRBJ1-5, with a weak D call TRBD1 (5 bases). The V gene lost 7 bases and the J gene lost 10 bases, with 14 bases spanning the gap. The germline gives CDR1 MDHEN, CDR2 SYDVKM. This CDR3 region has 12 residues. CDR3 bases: TGTGCCAGCAATATCAGGGAATTTCCCCAGCATTTT. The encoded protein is CASNIREFPQHF.

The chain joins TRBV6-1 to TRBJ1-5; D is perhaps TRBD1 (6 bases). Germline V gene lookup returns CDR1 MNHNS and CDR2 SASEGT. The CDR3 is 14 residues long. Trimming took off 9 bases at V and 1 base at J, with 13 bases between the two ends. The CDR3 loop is CASRQASSNQPQHF. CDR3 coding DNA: TGTGCCAGTCGACAGGCTTCAAGCAATCAGCCCCAGCATTTT.

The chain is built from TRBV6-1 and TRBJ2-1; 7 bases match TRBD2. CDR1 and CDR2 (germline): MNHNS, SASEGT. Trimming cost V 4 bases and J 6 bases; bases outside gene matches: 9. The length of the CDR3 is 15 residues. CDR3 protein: CASSGTSVRSNEQFF. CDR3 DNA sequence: TGTGCCAGCAGTGGAACTAGCGTCCGAAGCAATGAGCAGTTCTTC.

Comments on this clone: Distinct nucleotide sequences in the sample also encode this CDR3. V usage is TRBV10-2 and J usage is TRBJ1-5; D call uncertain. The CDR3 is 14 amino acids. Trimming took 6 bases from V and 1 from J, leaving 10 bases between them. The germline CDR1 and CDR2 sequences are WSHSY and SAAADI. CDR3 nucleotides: TGCGCCAGCAGGAATACAGAGAGCAATCAGCCCCAGCATTTT. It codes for CASRNTESNQPQHF.

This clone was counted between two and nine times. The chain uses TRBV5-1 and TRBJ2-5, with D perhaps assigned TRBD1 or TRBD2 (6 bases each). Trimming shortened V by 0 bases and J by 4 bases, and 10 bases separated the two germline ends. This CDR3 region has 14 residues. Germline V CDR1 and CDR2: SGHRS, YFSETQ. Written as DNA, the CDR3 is TGCGCCAGCAGCTTGGGGGGGGCTCGAGAGACCCAGTACTTC. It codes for CASSLGGARETQYF. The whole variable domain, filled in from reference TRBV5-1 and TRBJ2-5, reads KAGVTQTPRYLIKTRGQQVTLSCSPISGHRSVSWYQQTPGQGLQFLFEYFSETQRNKGNFPGRFSGRQFSNSRSEMNVSTLELGDSALYLCASSLGGARETQYFGPGTRLLVL.

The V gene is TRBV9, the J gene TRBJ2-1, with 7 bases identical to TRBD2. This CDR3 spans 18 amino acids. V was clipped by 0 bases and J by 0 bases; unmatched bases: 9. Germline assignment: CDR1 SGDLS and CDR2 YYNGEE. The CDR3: CASSVATMGGVSYNEQFF. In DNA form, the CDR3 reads TGTGCCAGCAGCGTAGCTACGATGGGAGGGGTCTCCTACAATGAGCAGTTCTTC.

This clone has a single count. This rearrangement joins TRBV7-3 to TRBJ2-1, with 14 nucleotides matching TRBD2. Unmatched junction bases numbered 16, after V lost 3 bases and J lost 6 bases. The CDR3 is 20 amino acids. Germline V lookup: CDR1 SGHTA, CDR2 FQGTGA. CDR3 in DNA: TGTGCCAGCAGCTTGGGGCTGACTAGCGGGAGGGCCAGGAGGGGCAATGAGCAGTTCTTC. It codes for CASSLGLTSGRARRGNEQFF.

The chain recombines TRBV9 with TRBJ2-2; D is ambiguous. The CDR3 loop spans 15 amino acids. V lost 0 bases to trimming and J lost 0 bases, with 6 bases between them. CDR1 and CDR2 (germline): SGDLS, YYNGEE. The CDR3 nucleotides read TGTGCCAGCAGCGTAGCGAATACGAACACCGGGGAGCTGTTTTTT. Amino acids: CASSVANTNTGELFF.

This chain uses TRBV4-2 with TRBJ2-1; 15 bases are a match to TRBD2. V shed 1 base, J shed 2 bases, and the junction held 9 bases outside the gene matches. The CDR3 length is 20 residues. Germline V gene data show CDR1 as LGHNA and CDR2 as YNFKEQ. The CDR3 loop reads CASSQVGLAGGPNTYNEQFF. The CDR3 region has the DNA TGTGCCAGCAGCCAAGTGGGACTAGCGGGGGGCCCAAATACCTACAATGAGCAGTTCTTC.

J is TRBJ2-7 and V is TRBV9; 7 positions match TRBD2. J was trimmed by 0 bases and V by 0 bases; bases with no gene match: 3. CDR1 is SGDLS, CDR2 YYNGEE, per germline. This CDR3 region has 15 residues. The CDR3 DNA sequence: TGTGCCAGCAGCGTAGGGGGACTATTCTCCTACGAGCAGTACTTC. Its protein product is CASSVGGLFSYEQYF.